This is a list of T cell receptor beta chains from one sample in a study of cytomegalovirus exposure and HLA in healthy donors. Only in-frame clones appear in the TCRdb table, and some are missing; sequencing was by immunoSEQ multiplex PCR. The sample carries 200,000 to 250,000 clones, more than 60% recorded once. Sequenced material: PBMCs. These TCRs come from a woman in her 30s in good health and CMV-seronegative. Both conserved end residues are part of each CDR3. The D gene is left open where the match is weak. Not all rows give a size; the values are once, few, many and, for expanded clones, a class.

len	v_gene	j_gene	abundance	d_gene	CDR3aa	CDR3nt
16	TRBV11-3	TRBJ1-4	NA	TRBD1	CASSPDRRGIGEKLFF	TGTGCCAGCAGCCCGGACAGGCGAGGCATTGGTGAAAAACTGTTTTTT
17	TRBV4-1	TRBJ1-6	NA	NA	CASSRLALEAYNSPLHF	TGCGCCAGCAGCCGCCTAGCCCTGGAAGCCTATAATTCACCCCTCCACTTT
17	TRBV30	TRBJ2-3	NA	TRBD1	CAWRAIRQGLGTDTQYF	TGTGCCTGGAGAGCCATACGACAGGGGTTGGGCACAGATACGCAGTATTTT
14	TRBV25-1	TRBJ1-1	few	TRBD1	CASSEQGEIGEAFF	TGTGCCAGCAGTGAGCAGGGGGAAATAGGGGAAGCTTTCTTT
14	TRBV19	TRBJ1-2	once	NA	CASSIIHRNYGYTF	TGTGCCAGTAGTATTATACACAGGAACTATGGCTACACCTTC
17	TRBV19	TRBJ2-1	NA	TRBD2	CASSTPFQGLAGDEQFF	TGTGCCAGTAGTACCCCTTTCCAGGGACTAGCGGGGGACGAGCAGTTCTTC
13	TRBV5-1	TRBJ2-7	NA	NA	CASSFSLEDEQYF	TGCGCCAGCAGCTTTTCCCTGGAGGACGAGCAGTACTTC
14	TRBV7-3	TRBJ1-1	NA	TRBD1	CASSFSGGNTEAFF	TGTGCCAGCAGCTTTTCAGGGGGCAACACTGAAGCTTTCTTT
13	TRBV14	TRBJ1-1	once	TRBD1	CASSLDRGFEAFF	TGTGCCAGCAGCTTGGACAGGGGATTTGAAGCTTTCTTT
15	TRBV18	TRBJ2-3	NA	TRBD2	CASSRIGGLKDTQYF	TGTGCCAGCTCCCGTATCGGGGGGTTGAAAGATACGCAGTATTTT
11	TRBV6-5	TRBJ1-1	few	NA	CASSYGGEAFF	TGTGCCAGCAGTTACGGCGGTGAAGCTTTCTTT
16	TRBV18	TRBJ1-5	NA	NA	CASSVLGQGSNQPQHF	TGTGCCAGCTCTGTTCTCGGGCAGGGGAGCAATCAGCCCCAGCATTTT
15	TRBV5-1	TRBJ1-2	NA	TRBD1	CASSLEGTEGRGYTF	TGCGCCAGCAGCTTGGAGGGGACAGAAGGGCGTGGCTACACCTTC
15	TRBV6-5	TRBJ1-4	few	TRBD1	CASSYSDRVNEKLFF	TGTGCCAGCAGTTACTCCGACAGGGTGAATGAAAAACTGTTTTTT
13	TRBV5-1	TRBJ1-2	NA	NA	CASRRVGDYGYTF	TGCGCCAGCAGGAGAGTAGGAGACTATGGCTACACCTTC
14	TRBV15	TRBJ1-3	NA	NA	CATSTAISGNTIYF	TGTGCCACCAGTACAGCTATCTCTGGAAACACCATATATTTT
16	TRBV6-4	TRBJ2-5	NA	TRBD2	CARQGERGRAWETQYF	TGTGCCCGACAAGGGGAGCGCGGGAGGGCCTGGGAGACCCAGTACTTC
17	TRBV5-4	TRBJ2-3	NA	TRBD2	CASSLGGLADDTDTQYF	TGTGCCAGCAGCTTGGGAGGACTAGCGGATGACACAGATACGCAGTATTTT
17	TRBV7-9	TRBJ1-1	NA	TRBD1	CASAEGAERTPLTEAFF	TGTGCCAGCGCCGAGGGGGCAGAGCGGACCCCTCTTACTGAAGCTTTCTTT
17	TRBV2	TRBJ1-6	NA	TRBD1	CASSNLGQGEPNSPLHF	TGTGCCAGCAGTAACTTGGGACAGGGCGAACCTAATTCACCCCTCCACTTT
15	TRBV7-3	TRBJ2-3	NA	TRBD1	CASSLGTGSTDTQYF	TGTGCCAGCAGTCTAGGGACAGGGTCGACAGATACGCAGTATTTT
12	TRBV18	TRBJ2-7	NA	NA	CASSPTAAEQYF	TGTGCCAGCTCACCCACGGCGGCGGAGCAGTACTTC
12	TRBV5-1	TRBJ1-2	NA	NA	CASSRSDYGYTF	TGCGCCAGCAGTCGTAGCGACTATGGCTACACCTTC